This T cell receptor (beta chain) is from a study of ipilimumab plus nivolumab after autologous stem cell transplantation. Study background: Myeloma patients were high-risk transplant-naive or relapsed within 3 years of first autologous transplant.

This clone was found once. Method: immunoSEQ multiplex PCR; TCRdb's copy keeps in-frame clones and lacks some. The sample holds some 6,200 clones, around 91% seen once. V lost 4 bases and J 0 bases, leaving 8 bases between the germline ends. The CDR3 runs 13 residues. Germline CDR1 SQVTM, CDR2 ANQGSEA. This chain uses TRBV29-1 with TRBJ2-3; D gene uncertain. The sequenced sample was PBMCs, obtained in a trial of ipilimumab plus nivolumab as post-transplant consolidation. This receptor was taken from a female donor with multiple myeloma. The CDR3 nucleotides read TGCAGCGTTGCCATCACTAGCACAGATACGCAGTATTTT. Protein: CSVAITSTDTQYF.